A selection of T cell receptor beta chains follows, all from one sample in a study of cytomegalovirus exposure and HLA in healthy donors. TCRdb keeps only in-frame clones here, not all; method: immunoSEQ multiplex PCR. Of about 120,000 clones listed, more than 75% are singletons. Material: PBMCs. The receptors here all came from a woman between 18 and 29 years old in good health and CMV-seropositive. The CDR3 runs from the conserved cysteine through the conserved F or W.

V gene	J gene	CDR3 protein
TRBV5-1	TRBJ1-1	CASRQGSNTEAFF
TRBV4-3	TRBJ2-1	CASSQDGWLAALSSYNEQFF
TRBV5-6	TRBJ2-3	CASSTSGGAPSTDTQYF
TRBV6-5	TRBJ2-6	CASQTGSGANVLTF
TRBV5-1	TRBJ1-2	CASSTDRAGYTF
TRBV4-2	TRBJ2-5	CASSSHRGQETQYF
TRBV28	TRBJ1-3	CASSFEGQVAGNTIYF
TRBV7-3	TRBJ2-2	CASSLAGGHLQGGELFF
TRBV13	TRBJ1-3	CASSLSSSGNTIYF
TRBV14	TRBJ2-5	CASSQNRAQETQYF
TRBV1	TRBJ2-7	CTSSQGDCSYEQYF
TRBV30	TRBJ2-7	CAWRRTGGFYEQYF
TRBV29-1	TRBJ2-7	CSVRRANHEQYF
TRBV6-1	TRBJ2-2	CASKSGRNTGELFF
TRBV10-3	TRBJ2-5	CAISATHQETQYF
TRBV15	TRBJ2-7	CATSRERDSSYEQYF
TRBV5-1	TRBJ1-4	CASRLGQGNEKLFF